The clone carrying this T cell receptor (beta chain) was detected a few times. The data were obtained in a study of blood T cell repertoires in COVID-19. Assay: immunoSEQ multiplex PCR; the TCRdb copy retains only in-frame clones and omits some. The sample includes about 210,000 clones, more than 75% seen only once; the top ten take about an eighth. The length of the CDR3 is 10 residues. Trimming removed 6 bases from V and 9 bases from J, with 9 bases in between. Germline V gene data show CDR1 as MNHEY and CDR2 as SVGAGI. The sample consisted of peripheral blood. The sequence was obtained from a woman aged 40 to 50 with acute or convalescent COVID-19. The gene calls are TRBV6-5 and TRBJ2-7; the D is unclear. The CDR3 spells CASRSVGQYF. CDR3 in DNA: TGTGCCAGCAGGAGCGTTGGGCAGTACTTC.